This TCR beta chain was sequenced in a study of T cell changes during pregnancy in multiple sclerosis. This clone was detected a few times. The table came from immunoSEQ multiplex PCR; TCRdb's copy has only in-frame clones and leaves some out. Of nearly 40,000 clones in the sample, roughly nine tenths were seen once. Losses at the gene ends were 4 bases for V and 7 bases for J; bases not matched to a gene: 7. This CDR3 contains 15 residues. The germline V gene encodes CDR1 MNHNY and CDR2 SVGAGI (reference sequence). This clonotype originated in a female donor with multiple sclerosis, enrolled in a pregnancy study. The rearrangement uses TRBV6-6 and TRBJ2-7; the match to TRBD2 covers 13 bases. The input for sequencing was CD4+ T cells from peripheral blood mononuclear cells, taken before pregnancy. The CDR3 is CASSWTSGSSMEQYF. The CDR3 DNA reads as TGTGCCAGCAGTTGGACTAGCGGGAGTTCCATGGAGCAGTACTTC.